The source of this T cell receptor beta chain is a study of technical replicates of blood from a few donors. The CDR3 length is 16 residues. The V and J ends lost 0 bases and 4 bases, in that order; junction bases with no gene match: 10. Germline V gives CDR1 SGHRS, CDR2 YFSETQ. Data came from immunoSEQ multiplex PCR; TCRdb stores just in-frame clones and leaves some out. Of some 93,000 clones listed, roughly 96% are singletons. The clonotype comes from a human donor in good health. The sequencing input was T cells isolated from PBMCs. This chain joins TRBV5-1 and TRBJ2-7, with 7 bases fitting TRBD1. The CDR3 reads CASSLGQGRAYYEQYF. The DNA of the CDR3 is TGCGCCAGCAGCTTGGGACAGGGACGGGCATATTACGAGCAGTACTTC.